The clone carrying this T cell receptor beta chain appeared a few times. The data derive from a study of identical twins. The CDR3 contains 14 residues. The V and J ends lost 8 bases and 1 base respectively, with 14 bases between them. TCRdb reanalysed the 5' RACE reads using MiXCR and keeps one entry per CDR3 protein. This table holds about 810,000 distinct CDR3 sequences, more than 9% found once. The same sample was also studied in work on yellow fever vaccine responses in identical twins.

The sample taken for sequencing was PBMCs. The chain combines TRBV12-3 or TRBV12-4 with TRBJ1-1; D is unresolved. The TCR comes from a woman under 30 in good health. CDR3 nucleotides: TGTGCCAGCCGCGGGGTTGGAGGGAACACTGAAGCTTTCTTT. Its translation is CASRGVGGNTEAFF.